This is a list of T cell receptor beta chains from one sample in a study of T cell clones after liver transplantation. Clones were sequenced by immunoSEQ multiplex PCR, and TCRdb holds only the in-frame ones, with some missing. This sample carries around 77,000 clones, approximately 80% of them seen once, and the ten largest clones take approximately 0.79%. Sequenced here: CD4+ T cells from blood, sampled 12 months after liver transplant. The receptors were sampled from a human patient who received a liver transplant. Some T cells may arise from the graft donor. Each CDR3 is given with its conserved first and last residue. Fields, in order: D gene, clone size, V gene, J gene, CDR3 DNA, CDR3 protein. The D gene is left open where the match is weak. The size field is filled for only some rows; it gives once, few, many or a size class.

NA	NA	TRBV7-9	TRBJ2-2	TGTGCCAGCAGCTTAGAACTTAACACCGGGGAGCTGTTTTTT	CASSLELNTGELFF
NA	NA	TRBV7-2	TRBJ1-2	TGTGCCAGCAGCCGATCGGGACTCCAAGGGGGCTACACCTTC	CASSRSGLQGGYTF
NA	once	TRBV5-1	TRBJ2-1	TGCGCCAGCAGCTTGGGTTTTTTGGGCCATGAGCAGTTCTTC	CASSLGFLGHEQFF
NA	NA	TRBV7-8	TRBJ2-7	TGTGCCAGCAGCTTTGGTCAGGTATCCTACGAGCAGTACTTC	CASSFGQVSYEQYF
TRBD1	few	TRBV5-1	TRBJ1-2	TGCGCCAGCAGCTCACAGGGGGCGGATGGCTACACCTTC	CASSSQGADGYTF
TRBD2	NA	TRBV7-3	TRBJ2-3	TGTGCCAGCAGCTTAAAGGGCGGGAGAGAGGCAGATACGCAGTATTTT	CASSLKGGREADTQYF
NA	NA	TRBV6-6	TRBJ2-2	TGTGCCAGCAGTTACGAGCGCATGGGCACCGGGGAGCTGTTTTTT	CASSYERMGTGELFF
TRBD1	NA	TRBV5-1	TRBJ1-1	TGCGCCAGCAGCTTGGCCGGGACAGGTGGGACTGAAGCTTTCTTT	CASSLAGTGGTEAFF
TRBD1	NA	TRBV6-5	TRBJ1-2	TGTGCCAGCAGGGGGACAGCTACTTATGGCTACACCTTC	CASRGTATYGYTF
NA	NA	TRBV4-3	TRBJ2-5	TGCGCCAGCAGCCAAGATCGCTGGGAGACCCAGTACTTC	CASSQDRWETQYF
NA	NA	TRBV5-1	TRBJ2-5	TGCGCCAGCAGCTTGGGGGGTCGGTCGACCCAGTACTTC	CASSLGGRSTQYF
NA	NA	TRBV7-6	TRBJ2-2	TGTGCCAGCAGCTTAGGGTATAGCTCCCGGGAGCTGTTTTTT	CASSLGYSSRELFF
TRBD2	NA	TRBV10-1	TRBJ2-7	TGCGCCAGCAGTGAGAGGGAGGGCTCCTACGAGCAGTACTTC	CASSEREGSYEQYF
NA	NA	TRBV7-9	TRBJ2-5	TGTGCCAGCAGCTTACTAGGGGTCAGCCAAGAGACCCAGTACTTC	CASSLLGVSQETQYF
NA	NA	TRBV9	TRBJ1-1	TGTGCCAGCAGCGCCACCCGCCTGAACACTGAAGCTTTCTTT	CASSATRLNTEAFF
NA	NA	TRBV29-1	TRBJ2-2	TGCAGCGCCGGGACACCTCCAAACACCGGGGAGCTGTTTTTT	CSAGTPPNTGELFF
NA	few	TRBV7-2	TRBJ1-1	TGTGCCAGCAGCCCTCTACGGGGGGGAGCTTTCTTT	CASSPLRGGAFF
TRBD1	NA	TRBV7-2	TRBJ1-1	TGTGCCAGCAGCTTTCGCAGGGGGCGGGGAAACACTGAAGCTTTCTTT	CASSFRRGRGNTEAFF
NA	NA	TRBV6-1	TRBJ2-7	TGTGCCAGCAGAAAGACAGGACTCTACGAGCAGTACTTC	CASRKTGLYEQYF
NA	NA	TRBV30	TRBJ2-1	TGTGCCTCTAAGAGAGGATACAATGAGCAGTTCTTC	CASKRGYNEQFF
TRBD2	NA	TRBV9	TRBJ2-2	TGTGCCAGCAGCGGCGGGGGTTGGAACACCGGGGAGCTGTTTTTT	CASSGGGWNTGELFF
TRBD1	NA	TRBV28	TRBJ2-7	TGTGCCAGCACCACGGGACAGGTCGAGCAGTACTTC	CASTTGQVEQYF
NA	NA	TRBV4-3	TRBJ1-1	TGCGCCAGCAGTCTCGCGCCTATGAACACTGAAGCTTTCTTT	CASSLAPMNTEAFF
NA	NA	TRBV27	TRBJ1-5	TGTGCCAACGTCCGGGCAGGGACCCCGGTCAAGCAGCCCCAGCATTTT	CANVRAGTPVKQPQHF
NA	NA	TRBV27	TRBJ1-1	TGTGCCAGCAGTTTAAACGGATTTAACACTGAAGCTTTCTTT	CASSLNGFNTEAFF
NA	NA	TRBV19	TRBJ1-1	TGTGCCAGTAGTATATGGAGTGGCACTGAAGCTTTCTTT	CASSIWSGTEAFF
NA	NA	TRBV11-2	TRBJ2-3	TGTGCCAGCAGCCCCTCAGGGGGCACAGATACGCAGTATTTT	CASSPSGGTDTQYF
NA	NA	TRBV5-1	TRBJ2-2	TGCGCCACCGCTAGGGGGGCGAACACCGGGGAGCTGTTTTTT	CATARGANTGELFF
TRBD1	NA	TRBV4-2	TRBJ1-1	TGTGCCAGCAGCCCCGTCCCGGGACAGGGTATGAACACTGAAGCTTTCTTT	CASSPVPGQGMNTEAFF
TRBD2	NA	TRBV14	TRBJ2-3	TGTGCCAGCAGCCAAGGATCGGCTAGCGGGAGTTCTGATACGCAGTATTTT	CASSQGSASGSSDTQYF
TRBD2	NA	TRBV29-1	TRBJ2-1	TGCAGCGTTGGCCTCCTAGCGGGAGCGTCTAGGGAGCAGTTCTTC	CSVGLLAGASREQFF
NA	few	TRBV7-2	TRBJ2-7	TGTGCCAGCAATAAGGGGTATCGGAGCGAGCAGTACTTC	CASNKGYRSEQYF
NA	NA	TRBV4-3	TRBJ2-7	TGCGCCAGCAGCCAAGAAGATTCTAGCGAGCAGTACTTC	CASSQEDSSEQYF
TRBD1	NA	TRBV5-6	TRBJ1-2	TGTGCCAGCAGCTGGGACAGGGGGCGCAAGGGCTATGGCTACACCTTC	CASSWDRGRKGYGYTF
TRBD1	few	TRBV27	TRBJ2-3	TGTGCCAGCAGATATACCTCCGGGACAGGACTGTCACCGCGGGCGGGTACGCAGTATTTT	CASRYTSGTGLSPRAGTQYF
TRBD1	NA	TRBV5-1	TRBJ1-2	TGCGCCAGCAGGGAGGACAGGGGAGGCTACACCTTC	CASREDRGGYTF
TRBD2	NA	TRBV4-2	TRBJ2-3	TGTGCCAGCAGCCCCCTAACTAGCGGGGGCGCAGATACGCAGTATTTT	CASSPLTSGGADTQYF
TRBD1	once	TRBV28	TRBJ2-7	TGTGCCAGCAGTATCCGACAGGGATTCTACGAGCAGTACTTC	CASSIRQGFYEQYF
NA	NA	TRBV5-1	TRBJ2-5	TGCGCCAGCAGCCGGACAGACCAAGAGACCCAGTACTTC	CASSRTDQETQYF
NA	NA	TRBV28	TRBJ2-3	TGTGCCAGCAGTTTCGTACTAGGGCCACGTCGCGGCGGAAACACAGATACGCAGTATTTT	CASSFVLGPRRGGNTDTQYF
NA	NA	TRBV6-6	TRBJ2-7	TGTGCCAGCGTGGGGGGAGGATCCCCCGAGGGCGAGCAGTACTTC	CASVGGGSPEGEQYF
TRBD2	NA	TRBV28	TRBJ2-7	TGTGCCAGCAGTTTGAGCGGGGCCCTCGCTTCACAGGACTTC	CASSLSGALASQDF
NA	NA	TRBV15	TRBJ1-5	TGTGCCACCAGCGGGGGGGGGAGCAGGGAGACCCAGCATTTT	CATSGGGSRETQHF
NA	NA	TRBV7-9	TRBJ1-1	TGTGCCAGCAGCTATGGAGGGGTCACTGAAGCTTTCTTT	CASSYGGVTEAFF
TRBD1	once	TRBV5-4	TRBJ1-3	TGTGCCAGCAGCTTACCAGGGGGCAGGGACACCATATATTTT	CASSLPGGRDTIYF
NA	medium-sized	TRBV2	TRBJ1-5	TGTGCCAGCAGTCCCGCGGGGGGGTCCCAGCATTTT	CASSPAGGSQHF
NA	NA	TRBV6-1	TRBJ1-2	TGTGCCAGCAGTGAAACGGCCAGATCCTTCTATGGCTACACCTTC	CASSETARSFYGYTF
TRBD1	NA	TRBV6-5	TRBJ1-2	TGTGCCAGCAGTCCACAGGGGGCTGGCTACACCTTC	CASSPQGAGYTF
TRBD1	NA	TRBV6-1	TRBJ2-2	TGTGCCAGCAGTGCCTCCCGGGACAGGGTGACCGGGGAGCTGTTTTTT	CASSASRDRVTGELFF
NA	NA	TRBV28	TRBJ2-4	TGTGCCAGCAGTCCTGACCTAGCCAAAAACATTCAGTACTTC	CASSPDLAKNIQYF
TRBD1	NA	TRBV30	TRBJ1-1	TGTGCCTGGAGTGTTGGACAGGGGGGAGCTGAAGCTTTCTTT	CAWSVGQGGAEAFF
NA	NA	TRBV27	TRBJ1-1	TGTGCCAGCAGTTTAATCCCCCGTTCGGCTAACACTGAAGCTTTCTTT	CASSLIPRSANTEAFF
NA	NA	TRBV5-1	TRBJ2-1	TGCGCCAGCAGCTGGGCCGGGGGCTCCTACAATGAGCAGTTCTTC	CASSWAGGSYNEQFF